The present TCR beta chain was sequenced within a study of blood T cell repertoires in COVID-19. Assay: immunoSEQ multiplex PCR; the TCRdb copy retains only in-frame clones and omits some. Of fewer than 350,000 clones in the sample, 88% were seen once. Germline CDR1 is MNHEY and CDR2 is SMNVEV (reference sequence). CDR3 length: 16 residues. The V end lost 2 bases, the J end lost 6 bases, and 20 bases lay between the germline ends. The study assigned cohorts using participant-reported clinical history. The clonotype was recovered from a woman aged 25-40 years who had been exposed to COVID-19. The chain employs TRBV27 and TRBJ2-7; D might be TRBD2 (5 bases). The sample taken for sequencing was PBMCs or T cells enriched from blood (not recorded which). The CDR3 region has the DNA TGTGCCAGCAGTTTAACGGCAGCACTAGGCGGTCGCGAGCAGTACTTC. This translates into CASSLTAALGGREQYF.